The T cell receptor beta chain under discussion was sequenced for a study of shared clonotypes between healthy human individuals. Across the whole study: The plates for each donor numbered three CD4 naive, three CD4 memory, two CD8 naive and one CD8 memory.

The table came from immunoSEQ multiplex PCR; TCRdb's copy has only in-frame clones and leaves some out. The repertoire has some 2,000,000 clones, 90% to 95% of them found once; the top ten carry under 0.15%. General study results and limits: Exclusively blood specimens were collected; tissue repertoires likely differ.

Notes on this clone: Antigen specificity is unknown.

CDR1 GTSNPN and CDR2 SVGIG come from the germline V gene (reference sequence). Trimming took off 0 bases at V and 7 bases at J, with 15 bases between the two ends. The CDR3 runs to 14 residues. The specimen was naive CD4+ T cells sorted from blood. Indicated subset: CD45RA+ positively selected. V usage is TRBV30 and J usage is TRBJ1-2, with D perhaps TRBD1 (5 bases). The source is a man aged 18 to 29 in good health. CDR3 sequence (DNA): TGTGCCTGGAGTGTACACTTGGGGGGACCTGGCTACACCTTC. Translation: CAWSVHLGGPGYTF.